The source of this T cell receptor (beta chain) is a study of blood T cell repertoires in COVID-19 (dated by TCRdb to between 2020 and 2021). As for the study more broadly: The collaborator samples originated in the United States, Italy and Spain and spanned the acute and convalescent phases of COVID-19. The material from the prospective study consisted of cDNA or gDNA derived from T cells, B-cell-depleted T cells, or PBMCs. Deeply sampled blood TCRbeta repertoires from subjects exposed to, actively infected with, or recovered from COVID-19 were included in the dataset. A freely available public database, intended as a resource for researchers studying the immune response to SARS-CoV-2, is where the repertoires were released. The samples were drawn from two sources: the first 160 participants of the ongoing ImmuneRACE study, and fewer than 1,500 subjects contributed by 6 global collaborators. Nearly every sample came with metadata listing a de-identified subject ID, COVID-19 status, age in years and sex. HLA class I and class II types, where available, came from metadata supplied by the sample provider rather than from assay-based typing. General conclusions and limits of the study: Clinical and demographic metadata were provided uncurated, with the amount varying by source and participant.

Participants in the prospective study were aged roughly 18 to 89 years, lived in 20 to 25 United States geographic areas, and enrolled through a virtual design. In the prospective study, participants were assigned to cohorts based on the clinical history participants reported in a screening survey and a study questionnaire. Recovered participants in ImmuneRACE Cohort 3 were defined by two consecutive negative NP/OP PCR tests, clearance by a healthcare professional, or resolution of symptoms. In the prospective study, mobile phlebotomists collected whole blood, serum and a nasopharyngeal or oropharyngeal swab from each participant. Participants in the prospective study had the option to provide additional blood draws and questionnaires over a roughly 2-month period. Before DNA extraction, blood samples from the prospective study were shipped at room temperature or frozen. TCRbeta CDR3 regions were amplified from genomic DNA by means of the immunoSEQ Assay, a bias-controlled multiplex PCR. For the original study's pipeline: The number of nucleated cells in each sample was estimated from the amplification of reference gene primers within the assay. To quantify the absolute abundance of each unique TCRbeta CDR3 rearrangement, sequence reads were collapsed and filtered. Productive Simpson clonality was computed per sample as the square root of Simpson's diversity index over productive rearrangements. TCRdb limited this immuneACCESS table to in-frame rearrangements with V and J called. A share of clones is missing; checked studies link under half to unresolved V genes, and the rest is unexplained. The D gene and trimming were derived from the DNA, and the V and J assignments and clone size from that table. The sample includes 360,000 or so clones, with around four fifths observed a single time. The ten biggest clones cover around 5.1% of the sample.

This clone came up once. It has no known antigen specificity. No clone much larger than this one lies a single base away; base qualities are absent. V lost 4 bases and J lost 0 bases; the stretch between them is 4 bases long. From the cysteine up to the phenylalanine, the CDR3 has a length of 12 residues. The entry retains the CDR3 DNA only, 36 bases that are in frame from base 1. Reading the germline V gene gives CDR1 SGHRS and CDR2 YFSETQ. The sample was PBMCs or T cells enriched from blood (not recorded which). The source of this sequence is a woman between 50 and 59 years old who had recovered from COVID-19. The sequence is built from TRBV5-1 and TRBJ1-2; no D gene call is confident. The CDR3 sequence is CASSPANYGYTF. The DNA reads TGCGCCAGCAGCCCCGCTAACTATGGCTACACCTTC.